Listed below are T cell receptor beta chains from one sample, sequenced in a study of T cells of healthy individuals. TCRdb re-analysed the 5' RACE reads in MiXCR, keeping a single row per CDR3 protein. The repertoire has 65,000 to 90,000 distinct CDR3 sequences, more than 5% of them found once; the top ten carry about 7.5%. These receptors originate from a female donor in good health. The CDR3 runs from the conserved cysteine through the conserved F or W. The order of the fields is clone size, V gene, J gene, CDR3 length, D gene, CDR3 DNA, CDR3 protein. A D gene is named only where the DNA matches it firmly. A row's size may be missing; if present it is once, few, many or a size class.

clone_size: many
v_call: TRBV12-3/TRBV12-4
j_call: TRBJ2-6
cdr3_length: 17
d_call: -
cdr3_nt: TGTGCCAGCATCAGAGAGGTGGTACCCTCTGGGGCCAACGTCCTGACTTTC
cdr3_aa: CASIREVVPSGANVLTF

clone_size: many
v_call: TRBV9
j_call: TRBJ2-1
cdr3_length: 14
d_call: -
cdr3_nt: TGTGCCAGCAGCGTAGAACAGGGTCTGGGTGAGCAGTTCTTC
cdr3_aa: CASSVEQGLGEQFF

clone_size: -
v_call: TRBV7-2
j_call: TRBJ1-1
cdr3_length: 13
d_call: -
cdr3_nt: TGTGCCAGCAGCCGCTATGGGGTAGGTGAAGCTTTCTTT
cdr3_aa: CASSRYGVGEAFF

clone_size: many
v_call: TRBV29-1
j_call: TRBJ2-2
cdr3_length: 13
d_call: -
cdr3_nt: TGCAGCGTTGTAGGTAGAGCCACCGGGGAGCTGTTTTTT
cdr3_aa: CSVVGRATGELFF

clone_size: many
v_call: TRBV5-1
j_call: TRBJ2-1
cdr3_length: 15
d_call: -
cdr3_nt: TGCGCCAGCAGCTTGGGGGCAGGGATGTCCACCAGGGAGTTCTTC
cdr3_aa: CASSLGAGMSTREFF

clone_size: many
v_call: TRBV18
j_call: TRBJ2-6
cdr3_length: 16
d_call: -
cdr3_nt: TGTGCCAGCTCACCAGGCGTCTACTCTGGGGCCAACGTCCTGACTTTC
cdr3_aa: CASSPGVYSGANVLTF

clone_size: many
v_call: TRBV27
j_call: TRBJ2-3
cdr3_length: 17
d_call: TRBD2
cdr3_nt: TGTGCCAGCAGTTTATCCGGACTAGCGGAGCGCACAGATACGCAGTATTTT
cdr3_aa: CASSLSGLAERTDTQYF

clone_size: -
v_call: TRBV28
j_call: TRBJ1-5
cdr3_length: 12
d_call: -
cdr3_nt: TGTGCCAGCAGAACAGGGAGGCAGCCCCAGCATTTT
cdr3_aa: CASRTGRQPQHF

clone_size: many
v_call: TRBV29-1
j_call: TRBJ2-7
cdr3_length: 14
d_call: TRBD1
cdr3_nt: TGCAGCGTTGACGGACAGGGAAATCCCTACGAGCAGTACTTC
cdr3_aa: CSVDGQGNPYEQYF

clone_size: few
v_call: TRBV7-2
j_call: TRBJ2-2
cdr3_length: 16
d_call: TRBD1
cdr3_nt: TGTGCCAGCAGCTTGACGGGTCAGGGGGTCGATGGGGAGCTGTTTTTT
cdr3_aa: CASSLTGQGVDGELFF

clone_size: few
v_call: TRBV19
j_call: TRBJ2-1
cdr3_length: 13
d_call: TRBD1
cdr3_nt: TGTGCCAGCCGGACAGGGGGTCTCAATGAGCAGTTCTTC
cdr3_aa: CASRTGGLNEQFF

clone_size: few
v_call: TRBV7-9
j_call: TRBJ1-5
cdr3_length: 14
d_call: -
cdr3_nt: TGTGCCAGCAGCAATGGATCAGGGAATCAGCCCCAGCATTTT
cdr3_aa: CASSNGSGNQPQHF

clone_size: many
v_call: TRBV12-3/TRBV12-4
j_call: TRBJ2-7
cdr3_length: 12
d_call: -
cdr3_nt: TGTGCCAGCAGTTTGGACCACTACGAGCAGTACTTC
cdr3_aa: CASSLDHYEQYF

clone_size: few
v_call: TRBV28
j_call: TRBJ1-1
cdr3_length: 17
d_call: TRBD1
cdr3_nt: TGTGCCAGCAGTCACCCGATGTTGGGACAGGGGAACACTGAAGCTTTCTTT
cdr3_aa: CASSHPMLGQGNTEAFF

clone_size: many
v_call: TRBV7-9
j_call: TRBJ1-1
cdr3_length: 15
d_call: TRBD1
cdr3_nt: TGTGCCAGCAGCCTAAAAGGACAGGGAGGAACTGAAGCTTTCTTT
cdr3_aa: CASSLKGQGGTEAFF

clone_size: -
v_call: TRBV30
j_call: TRBJ2-1
cdr3_length: 15
d_call: -
cdr3_nt: TGTGCCTGGAGTGGGAGGAGGGACAGCCGCGATGAGCAGTTCTTC
cdr3_aa: CAWSGRRDSRDEQFF

clone_size: few
v_call: TRBV12-3/TRBV12-4
j_call: TRBJ2-1
cdr3_length: 13
d_call: TRBD1
cdr3_nt: TGTGCCAGCAGTCCCGACTTCCAGGGGGTGTTACTCTTC
cdr3_aa: CASSPDFQGVLLF

clone_size: many
v_call: TRBV28
j_call: TRBJ2-1
cdr3_length: 15
d_call: -
cdr3_nt: TGTGCCACTCTCGGTAGGGGGCTAGCGCGCAATGAGCAGTTCTTC
cdr3_aa: CATLGRGLARNEQFF

clone_size: many
v_call: TRBV7-8
j_call: TRBJ1-1
cdr3_length: 14
d_call: -
cdr3_nt: TGTGCCAGCCGGCCAGTCGGCCCCTACACTGAAGCTTTCTTT
cdr3_aa: CASRPVGPYTEAFF

clone_size: many
v_call: TRBV20-1
j_call: TRBJ2-3
cdr3_length: 15
d_call: -
cdr3_nt: TGCAGTGCTAGAGAGGGGGCGCGGAATACAGATACGCAGTATTTT
cdr3_aa: CSAREGARNTDTQYF

clone_size: many
v_call: TRBV4-3
j_call: TRBJ2-5
cdr3_length: 16
d_call: TRBD1
cdr3_nt: TGCGCCAGCAGCCAGGACGGGACAGGGTACCAAGAGACCCAGTACTTC
cdr3_aa: CASSQDGTGYQETQYF

clone_size: -
v_call: TRBV12-5
j_call: TRBJ1-1
cdr3_length: 18
d_call: -
cdr3_nt: TGTGCTAGTGGTTTGGTCTTGGGCAGGAGGTTGATGAACACTGAAGCTTTCTTT
cdr3_aa: CASGLVLGRRLMNTEAFF

clone_size: few
v_call: TRBV15
j_call: TRBJ2-1
cdr3_length: 16
d_call: TRBD2
cdr3_nt: TGTGCCACCAGCGGGGGTCTAGCGGGAGGAGATAATGAGCAGTTCTTC
cdr3_aa: CATSGGLAGGDNEQFF

clone_size: few
v_call: TRBV6-2/TRBV6-3
j_call: TRBJ1-1
cdr3_length: 15
d_call: -
cdr3_nt: TGTGCCAGCACCCTGGACGGTTCGTGGGACACTGAAGCTTTCTTT
cdr3_aa: CASTLDGSWDTEAFF

clone_size: many
v_call: TRBV4-1
j_call: TRBJ2-7
cdr3_length: 15
d_call: TRBD2
cdr3_nt: TGCGCCAGCAGCCAAGATGGCCAGGGAGGGTACGAGCAGTACTTC
cdr3_aa: CASSQDGQGGYEQYF

clone_size: -
v_call: TRBV20-1
j_call: TRBJ2-7
cdr3_length: 13
d_call: -
cdr3_nt: TGCAGTGCCCCCGGTTGGGGGGCGGGCGAGCAGTACTTC
cdr3_aa: CSAPGWGAGEQYF